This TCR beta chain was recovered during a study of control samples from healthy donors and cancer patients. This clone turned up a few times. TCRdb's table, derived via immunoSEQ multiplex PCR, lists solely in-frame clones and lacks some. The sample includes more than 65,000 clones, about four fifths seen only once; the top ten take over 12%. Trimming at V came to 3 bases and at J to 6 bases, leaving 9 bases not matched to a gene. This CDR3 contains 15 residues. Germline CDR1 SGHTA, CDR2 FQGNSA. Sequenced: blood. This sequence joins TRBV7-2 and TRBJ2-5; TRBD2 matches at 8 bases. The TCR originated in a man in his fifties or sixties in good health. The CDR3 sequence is CASSFSRGASKTQYF. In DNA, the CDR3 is TGTGCCAGCAGCTTTTCGCGGGGGGCTTCGAAGACCCAGTACTTC.